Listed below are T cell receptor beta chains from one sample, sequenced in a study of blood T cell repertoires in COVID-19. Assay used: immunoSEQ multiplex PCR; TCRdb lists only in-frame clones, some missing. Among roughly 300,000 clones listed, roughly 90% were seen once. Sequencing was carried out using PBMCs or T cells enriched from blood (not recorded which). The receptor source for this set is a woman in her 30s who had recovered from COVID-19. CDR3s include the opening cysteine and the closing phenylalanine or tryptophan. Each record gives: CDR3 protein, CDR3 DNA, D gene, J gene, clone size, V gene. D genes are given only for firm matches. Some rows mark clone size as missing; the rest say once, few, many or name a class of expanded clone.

CASSLRTSGGTDTQYF,TGTGCCAGCAGTTTACGGACTAGCGGGGGGACAGATACGCAGTATTTT,TRBD2,TRBJ2-3,-,TRBV2
CASAQGFDYGYTF,TGTGCCAGTGCTCAGGGTTTTGACTATGGCTACACCTTC,-,TRBJ1-2,-,TRBV19
CASSYDRADTEAFF,TGTGCCAGCAGTTACGACAGGGCGGACACTGAAGCTTTCTTT,TRBD1,TRBJ1-1,-,TRBV2
CASRLVRDIDEQFF,TGTGCCAGCAGACTCGTCCGGGACATTGATGAGCAGTTCTTC,-,TRBJ2-1,-,TRBV6-5
CASSQDGQYQETQYF,TGCGCCAGCAGCCAAGATGGACAGTACCAAGAGACCCAGTACTTC,-,TRBJ2-5,-,TRBV4-3
CASSWTGQSTDTQYF,TGTGCCAGCAGCTGGACAGGACAGAGCACAGATACGCAGTATTTT,TRBD1,TRBJ2-3,-,TRBV5-4
CASSLYAGGGQGNQPQHF,TGTGCCAGCAGCTTATACGCCGGCGGGGGACAGGGCAATCAGCCCCAGCATTTT,TRBD1,TRBJ1-5,-,TRBV7-2
CASSFFSENSPLHF,TGTGCCAGCAGTTTTTTCTCGGAGAATTCACCCCTCCACTTT,-,TRBJ1-6,-,TRBV28
CAGETSGVETQYF,TGTGCCGGAGAAACTAGCGGCGTAGAGACCCAGTACTTC,TRBD2,TRBJ2-5,-,TRBV7-9
CASSPPTGTVSGANVLTF,TGTGCCAGCTCACCACCCACAGGGACCGTCTCTGGGGCCAACGTCCTGACTTTC,-,TRBJ2-6,-,TRBV18
CASREQLGPQHF,TGTGCCAGCAGGGAACAACTAGGGCCCCAGCATTTT,-,TRBJ1-5,-,TRBV12-3/TRBV12-4
CASSQVQARGDNSPLHF,TGCGCCAGCAGCCAAGTTCAGGCCAGGGGCGATAATTCACCCCTCCACTTT,-,TRBJ1-6,-,TRBV4-1
CASSPTGVSSIRISSYNSPLHF,TGTGCCAGCAGCCCTACAGGGGTATCGTCAATCCGGATAAGCTCCTATAATTCACCCCTCCACTTT,TRBD1,TRBJ1-6,-,TRBV3-1/TRBV3-2
CASSFSPGTRAFF,TGCGCCAGCAGCTTTAGCCCCGGGACTCGAGCTTTCTTT,-,TRBJ1-1,-,TRBV4-1
CASSLGLAENNEQFF,TGTGCCAGTAGTCTCGGACTAGCGGAAAACAATGAGCAGTTCTTC,TRBD2,TRBJ2-1,-,TRBV19
CASSYWTGTGELFF,TGTGCCAGCAGTTACTGGACAGGGACCGGGGAGCTGTTTTTT,TRBD1,TRBJ2-2,-,TRBV6-5
CASSFSRQGTYEQYF,TGTGCCAGCAGTTTTAGTCGGCAGGGGACCTACGAGCAGTACTTC,-,TRBJ2-7,-,TRBV28
CASSQILGLNSYEQYF,TGTGCCAGCAGCCAGATCTTGGGCCTTAACTCCTACGAGCAGTACTTC,-,TRBJ2-7,-,TRBV14
CASSFLAGGSDTQYF,TGTGCCAGCAGCTTTTTAGCGGGGGGGTCAGATACGCAGTATTTT,TRBD2,TRBJ2-3,once,TRBV7-8
CASSPMTGAGETQYF,TGTGCCAGCTCACCCATGACAGGGGCGGGGGAGACCCAGTACTTC,TRBD1,TRBJ2-5,-,TRBV18
CASSIRWSGVFSYEQYF,TGTGCCAGTAGTATTAGGTGGAGCGGGGTATTCTCCTACGAGCAGTACTTC,TRBD2,TRBJ2-7,-,TRBV19
CASSLPGGNANTGELFF,TGCGCCAGCAGCTTGCCAGGGGGAAACGCGAACACCGGGGAGCTGTTTTTT,TRBD1,TRBJ2-2,once,TRBV5-1
CASSLARGRTDEQFF,TGTGCCAGCAGCTTAGCCCGGGGTCGGACCGATGAGCAGTTCTTC,-,TRBJ2-1,few,TRBV7-9
CASTMVRLNTEAFF,TGTGCCAGTACTATGGTCAGGCTGAACACTGAAGCTTTCTTT,-,TRBJ1-1,-,TRBV19
CSVGAGVGTDTQYF,TGCAGCGTGGGCGCCGGGGTGGGCACAGATACGCAGTATTTT,-,TRBJ2-3,once,TRBV29-1
CASSIRTGADYNSPLHF,TGTGCCAGCAGTATCCGGACAGGGGCAGACTATAATTCACCCCTCCACTTT,TRBD1,TRBJ1-6,-,TRBV27
CASSVESRTGVSYEQYF,TGTGCCAGCAGCGTAGAGTCCAGGACAGGGGTGTCCTACGAGCAGTACTTC,TRBD1,TRBJ2-7,-,TRBV9
CASSPPGAGGLGETQYF,TGTGCCAGCAGCCCCCCGGGGGCGGGGGGCCTAGGGGAGACCCAGTACTTC,TRBD2,TRBJ2-5,-,TRBV28
CASSLGTSGGWNEQFF,TGTGCCAGCAGCTTAGGGACTAGCGGGGGTTGGAATGAGCAGTTCTTC,TRBD2,TRBJ2-1,-,TRBV7-9
CASSFSGGYTF,TGTGCCAGCAGTTTCTCGGGTGGCTACACCTTC,-,TRBJ1-2,-,TRBV12-3/TRBV12-4
CASSQEVVQGGTDTQYF,TGCGCCAGCAGCCAAGAGGTCGTCCAGGGTGGCACAGATACGCAGTATTTT,-,TRBJ2-3,-,TRBV4-1
CASSVAGTASYEQYF,TGTGCCAGCAGCGTCGCCGGGACAGCCTCCTACGAGCAGTACTTC,TRBD1,TRBJ2-7,-,TRBV9
CSARDGGVLHF,TGCAGTGCTAGAGATGGGGGGGTCCTCCACTTT,-,TRBJ1-6,-,TRBV20-1
CAINKTGEETQYF,TGTGCCATCAACAAGACAGGGGAAGAGACCCAGTACTTC,TRBD1,TRBJ2-5,-,TRBV10-3
CASTQGRPWEQFF,TGTGCCAGTACCCAGGGTAGACCCTGGGAGCAGTTCTTC,-,TRBJ2-1,-,TRBV19
CASSILTGQSEAFF,TGTGCCAGTAGTATATTAACTGGACAATCTGAAGCTTTCTTT,-,TRBJ1-1,once,TRBV19
CASSKQGRFYTDSGNTIYF,TGTGCCAGCAGCAAACAAGGGAGGTTCTACACCGACTCTGGAAACACCATATATTTT,-,TRBJ1-3,-,TRBV21-1
CASSPDSLNQPQHF,TGTGCCAGTAGTCCCGACAGTCTCAATCAGCCCCAGCATTTT,-,TRBJ1-5,-,TRBV19
CASTETGGGQPQHF,TGTGCCAGCACCGAGACAGGGGGCGGTCAGCCCCAGCATTTT,TRBD1,TRBJ1-5,-,TRBV2
CASSEATGGHSNTEAFF,TGTGCCAGCAGTGAAGCGACAGGGGGACATTCGAACACTGAAGCTTTCTTT,TRBD1,TRBJ1-1,-,TRBV2
CASSQSPAASGGAVIANEQFF,TGCGCCAGCAGCCAATCTCCCGCGGCTAGCGGGGGGGCTGTTATTGCGAATGAGCAGTTCTTC,TRBD2,TRBJ2-1,-,TRBV4-3
CASSFLAGGPSSLGTQYF,TGTGCCAGCAGTTTCCTCGCGGGGGGGCCCTCTTCCCTAGGTACGCAGTATTTT,TRBD2,TRBJ2-3,few,TRBV28
CASSSPVSGNTIYF,TGTGCCAGCAGCTCGCCGGTTTCTGGAAACACCATATATTTT,-,TRBJ1-3,-,TRBV7-8
CASSPRPPGTIYF,TGTGCCAGCAGTCCCCGGCCCCCGGGCACCATATATTTT,-,TRBJ1-3,-,TRBV28
CASSQQTGEVSYNSPLHF,TGCGCCAGCAGCCAGCAGACAGGGGAGGTTTCCTATAATTCACCCCTCCACTTT,TRBD1,TRBJ1-6,-,TRBV4-1
CASSALKGQGTHNEQFF,TGTGCCAGCAGTGCCCTAAAGGGCCAGGGCACGCACAATGAGCAGTTCTTC,-,TRBJ2-1,-,TRBV27
CASSHGMTGYEKLFF,TGTGCCAGCAGCCACGGTATGACAGGGTACGAAAAACTGTTTTTT,TRBD1,TRBJ1-4,-,TRBV13
CASSDSGGAEGTQYF,TGCGCCAGCAGTGATAGCGGGGGGGCAGAAGGTACCCAGTACTTC,TRBD2,TRBJ2-5,-,TRBV5-1
CASSISAGGIGETQYF,TGTGCCAGTAGTATTTCGGCGGGGGGTATTGGAGAGACCCAGTACTTC,TRBD2,TRBJ2-5,few,TRBV19
CASSLRQGATADTQYF,TGTGCCAGCAGCTTGAGACAGGGGGCTACGGCAGATACGCAGTATTTT,TRBD1,TRBJ2-3,-,TRBV7-2